Shown below are 10 T cell receptor beta chains from a single sample sequenced in a study of blood T cell repertoires in COVID-19. Produced via immunoSEQ multiplex PCR; TCRdb's table is partial and in-frame only. The sample carries around 320,000 clones, roughly 90% recorded once. Material: peripheral blood. Receptors were obtained from a man aged 18 to 30 with active or convalescent COVID-19.

The chain is built from TRBV28 and TRBJ2-3; 11 bases are a match to TRBD2. Unmatched junction bases numbered 14, after V lost 6 bases and J lost 6 bases. The CDR3 totals 17 residues. Germline CDR1 MDHEN, CDR2 SYDVKM. The CDR3 nucleotides read TGTGCCAGCAGCCCCCTCAAACTAGCGGGAGTATCGGATACGCAGTATTTT. Its translation is CASSPLKLAGVSDTQYF.

The V and J genes are TRBV7-3 and TRBJ2-2; 7 positions agree with TRBD2. The length of the CDR3 is 15 residues. Germline CDR1 SGHTA, CDR2 FQGTGA. The V and J ends lost 5 bases and 3 bases, in that order; junction bases with no gene match: 6. The CDR3 region is CASSPTSAYTGELFF. The CDR3 region has the DNA TGTGCCAGCAGCCCAACTAGCGCCTACACCGGGGAGCTGTTTTTT.

This sequence joins TRBV5-4 and TRBJ2-1; 14 nucleotides agree with TRBD2. V lost 1 base and J lost 6; bases outside the gene matches: 6. Germline V lookup: CDR1 SGHNT, CDR2 YYREEE (reference sequence). The CDR3 is 17 residues long. The CDR3 DNA reads TGTGCCAGCAGCTTGAGTAGACTAGCGGGAGGGGTCAATGAGCAGTTCTTC. It translates to CASSLSRLAGGVNEQFF.

The V and J genes are TRBV27 and TRBJ1-4; D remains unclear. The V end was cut by 3 bases, the J end by 5 bases, with 7 bases between. This CDR3 has 13 amino acids. From germline, CDR1 is MNHEY and CDR2 SMNVEV (reference sequence). CDR3 sequence (DNA): TGTGCCAGCAGTTTCGGCAGGAATGAAAAACTGTTTTTT. This gives the protein CASSFGRNEKLFF.

The genes are TRBV28 and TRBJ1-1; 9 nucleotides match TRBD1. The CDR3 length is 15 residues. From germline, CDR1 is MDHEN and CDR2 SYDVKM. V dropped 5 bases and J dropped 6; count of bases not matched to a gene: 10. This CDR3 reads CASSPITGGSAEAFF. The CDR3 coding sequence is TGTGCCAGCAGTCCAATAACAGGGGGCAGTGCTGAAGCTTTCTTT.

The chain couples TRBV4-1 to TRBJ1-1; D gene uncertain. V lost 1 base, J lost 3 bases, and 12 bases lay in between. In germline, CDR1 is MGHRA, CDR2 YSYEKL. This CDR3 is 15 amino acids long. CDR3 in DNA: TGCGCCAGCAGCCAAGTTCAAGAGCGTTACACTGAAGCTTTCTTT. It is translated as CASSQVQERYTEAFF.

The chain uses TRBV19 and TRBJ2-3; D possibly corresponds to TRBD2 (5 bases). The CDR3 totals 13 residues. The V gene lost 6 bases and the J gene lost 2 bases, with 9 bases spanning the gap. The germline CDR1 and CDR2 sequences are LNHDA and SQIVND (reference sequence). The CDR3: CASRSGLTDTQYF. Written as DNA, the CDR3 is TGTGCCAGTAGATCTGGACTCACAGATACGCAGTATTTT.

The V call is TRBV19, the J call TRBJ2-7; 8 positions match TRBD1. The CDR3 covers 13 residues. V lost 3 bases to trimming and J lost 7 bases; unmatched junction nucleotides: 5. Germline CDR1 and CDR2: LNHDA and SQIVND (reference sequence). The CDR3: CASSMSGGMEQYF. Written as DNA, the CDR3 is TGTGCCAGTAGTATGTCAGGGGGCATGGAGCAGTACTTC.

J is TRBJ1-4 and V is TRBV18; 11 nucleotides line up with TRBD1. Germline CDR1 and CDR2: KGHSH and LQKENI. The junction had 4 bases not matched to a gene; V was cut back by 6 bases and J by 7 bases. The CDR3 has 14 residues. The DNA for the CDR3 is TGTGCCAGCTCCCCGGGACAGGGGGGTGAAAAACTGTTTTTT. Amino acids: CASSPGQGGEKLFF.

The gene calls are TRBV15 and TRBJ1-5, with 7 positions matching TRBD1. CDR1 and CDR2 from the germline V gene are LNHNV and YYDKDF (reference sequence). The length of the CDR3 is 15 residues. Trimming removed 3 bases from V and 0 bases from J; junction bases left unmatched: 2. Here the CDR3 reads CATSRTGYSNQPQHF. Here the CDR3 DNA reads TGTGCCACCAGCAGGACAGGGTATAGCAATCAGCCCCAGCATTTT.